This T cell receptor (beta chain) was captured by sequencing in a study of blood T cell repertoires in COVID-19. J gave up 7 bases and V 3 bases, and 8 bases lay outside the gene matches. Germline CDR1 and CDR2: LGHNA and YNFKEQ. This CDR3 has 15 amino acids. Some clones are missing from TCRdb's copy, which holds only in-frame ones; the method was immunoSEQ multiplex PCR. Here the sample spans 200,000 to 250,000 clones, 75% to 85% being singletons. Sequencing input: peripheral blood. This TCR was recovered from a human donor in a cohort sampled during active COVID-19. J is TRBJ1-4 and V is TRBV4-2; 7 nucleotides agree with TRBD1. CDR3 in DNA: TGTGCCAGCAGCCACCGGTGGGACAGCTCTGAAAAACTGTTTTTT. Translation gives CASSHRWDSSEKLFF.